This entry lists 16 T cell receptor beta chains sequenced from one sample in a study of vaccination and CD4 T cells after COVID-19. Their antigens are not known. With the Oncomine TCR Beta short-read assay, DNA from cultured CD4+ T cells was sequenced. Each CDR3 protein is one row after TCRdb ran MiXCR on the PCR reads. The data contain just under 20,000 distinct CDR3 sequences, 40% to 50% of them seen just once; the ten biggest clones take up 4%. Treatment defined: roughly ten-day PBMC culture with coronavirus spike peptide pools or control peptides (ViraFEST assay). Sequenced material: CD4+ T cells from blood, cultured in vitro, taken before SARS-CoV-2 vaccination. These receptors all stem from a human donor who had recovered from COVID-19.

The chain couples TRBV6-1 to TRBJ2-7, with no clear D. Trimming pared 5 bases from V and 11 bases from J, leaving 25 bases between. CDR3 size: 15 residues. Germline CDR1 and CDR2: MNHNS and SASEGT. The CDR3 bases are TGTGCCAGCAGTCTACAAGACAACCAAAGCCCCAGGAAGTACTTC. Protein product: CASSLQDNQSPRKYF.

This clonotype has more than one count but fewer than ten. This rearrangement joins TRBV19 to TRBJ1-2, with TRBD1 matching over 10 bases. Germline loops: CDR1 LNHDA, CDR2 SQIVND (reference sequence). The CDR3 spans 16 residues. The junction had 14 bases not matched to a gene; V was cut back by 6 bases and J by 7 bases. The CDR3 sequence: CASRRQGARVKGGYTF. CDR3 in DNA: TGTGCCAGTAGGCGACAGGGGGCGCGAGTAAAAGGTGGCTACACCTTC.

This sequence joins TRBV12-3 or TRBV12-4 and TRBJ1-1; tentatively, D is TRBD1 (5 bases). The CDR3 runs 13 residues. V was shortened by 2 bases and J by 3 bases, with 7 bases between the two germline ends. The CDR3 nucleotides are TGTGCCAGCAGTTTAAAAGGGGACACTGAAGCTTTCTTT. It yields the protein CASSLKGDTEAFF.

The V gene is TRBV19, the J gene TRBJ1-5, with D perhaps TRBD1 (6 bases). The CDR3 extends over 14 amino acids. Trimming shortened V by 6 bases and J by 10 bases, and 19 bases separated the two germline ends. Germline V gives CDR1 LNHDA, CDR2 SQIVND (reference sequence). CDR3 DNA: TGTGCCAGTAGAATGGACAGTGTCTTATCACCCCAGCATTTT. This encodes CASRMDSVLSPQHF.

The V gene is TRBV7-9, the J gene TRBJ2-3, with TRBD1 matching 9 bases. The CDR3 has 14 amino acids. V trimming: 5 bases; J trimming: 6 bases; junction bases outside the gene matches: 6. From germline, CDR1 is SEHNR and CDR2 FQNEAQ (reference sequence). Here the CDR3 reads CASSQGQGWDTQYF. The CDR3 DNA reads TGTGCCAGCAGCCAAGGACAGGGGTGGGATACGCAGTATTTT.

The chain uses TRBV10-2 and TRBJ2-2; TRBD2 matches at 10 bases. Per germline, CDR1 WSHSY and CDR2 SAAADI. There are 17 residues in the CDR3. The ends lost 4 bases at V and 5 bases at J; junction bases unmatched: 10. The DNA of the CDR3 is TGCGCCAGCAGTGTCCTAGCGGGAGAGCATAAAACCGGGGAGCTGTTTTTT. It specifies CASSVLAGEHKTGELFF.

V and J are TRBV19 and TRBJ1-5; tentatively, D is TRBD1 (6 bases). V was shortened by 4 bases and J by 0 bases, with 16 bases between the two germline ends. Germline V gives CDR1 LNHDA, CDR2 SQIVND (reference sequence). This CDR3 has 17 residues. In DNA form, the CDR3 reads TGTGCCAGTAGTACGAACAAGGGGGACTATAGCAATCAGCCCCAGCATTTT. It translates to CASSTNKGDYSNQPQHF.

The CDR3 DNA follows: TGCAGTGCCAGTCCGGGACAGGGGGTTACTGAAGCTTTCTTT. It specifies CSASPGQGVTEAFF. This chain joins TRBV20-1 and TRBJ1-1, with 11 bases fitting TRBD1. CDR1 DFQATT and CDR2 SNEGSKA come from the germline V gene (reference sequence). The CDR3 loop spans 14 amino acids. The V segment lost 6 bases and the J segment 5 bases; nucleotides outside the gene matches: 8.

DNA for the CDR3: TGTGCCAGCAGTCCCGACAGGGCCAGAGGGTACGAGCAGTACTTC. Its protein is CASSPDRARGYEQYF. This sequence joins TRBV27 and TRBJ2-7, with 7 positions matching TRBD1. J was trimmed by 4 bases and V by 5 bases; bases with no gene match: 11. This CDR3 is built from 15 residues. Germline CDR1 and CDR2: MNHEY and SMNVEV (reference sequence).

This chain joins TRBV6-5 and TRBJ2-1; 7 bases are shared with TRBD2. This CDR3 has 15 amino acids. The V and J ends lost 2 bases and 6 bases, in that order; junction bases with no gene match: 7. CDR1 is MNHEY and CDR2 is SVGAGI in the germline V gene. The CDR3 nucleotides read TGTGCCAGCAGTTACCGGCTAGCGGCTCTCAATGAGCAGTTCTTC. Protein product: CASSYRLAALNEQFF.

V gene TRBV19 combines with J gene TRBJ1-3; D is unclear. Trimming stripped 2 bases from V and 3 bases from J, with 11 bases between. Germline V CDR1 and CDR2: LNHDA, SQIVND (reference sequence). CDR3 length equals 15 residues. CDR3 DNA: TGTGCCAGTAGTATAACAGCGGGAGGTGGAAACACCATATATTTT. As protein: CASSITAGGGNTIYF. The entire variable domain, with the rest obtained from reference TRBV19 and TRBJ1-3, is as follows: DGGITQSPKYLFRKEGQNVTLSCEQNLNHDAMYWYRQDPGQGLRLIYYSQIVNDFQKGDIAEGYSVSREKKESFPLTVTSAQKNPTAFYLCASSITAGGGNTIYFGEGSWLTVV.

CDR3 residues: CASRTGPPGEQYF. The CDR3 DNA follows: TGTGCCAGCAGAACGGGACCCCCGGGGGAGCAGTACTTC. This chain joins TRBV6-1 and TRBJ2-7, with D possibly being TRBD1 or TRBD2 (5 bases each). Germline V lookup: CDR1 MNHNS, CDR2 SASEGT. The CDR3 spans 13 residues. V shed 6 bases and J shed 7 bases, with 16 bases lying between them.

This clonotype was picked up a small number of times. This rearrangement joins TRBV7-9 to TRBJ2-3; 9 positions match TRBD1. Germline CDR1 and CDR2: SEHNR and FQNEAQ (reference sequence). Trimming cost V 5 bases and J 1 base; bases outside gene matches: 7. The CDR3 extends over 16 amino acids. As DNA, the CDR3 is TGTGCCAGCAGCCGGTGGGGACAGGGACGCACAGATACGCAGTATTTT. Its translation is CASSRWGQGRTDTQYF.

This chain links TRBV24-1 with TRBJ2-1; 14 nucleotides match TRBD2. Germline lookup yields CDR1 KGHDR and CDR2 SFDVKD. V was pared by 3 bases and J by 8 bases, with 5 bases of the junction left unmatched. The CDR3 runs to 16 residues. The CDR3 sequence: CATSDGTSGSLYEQFF. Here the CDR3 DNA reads TGTGCCACCAGTGATGGGACTAGCGGGAGTCTCTATGAGCAGTTCTTC.

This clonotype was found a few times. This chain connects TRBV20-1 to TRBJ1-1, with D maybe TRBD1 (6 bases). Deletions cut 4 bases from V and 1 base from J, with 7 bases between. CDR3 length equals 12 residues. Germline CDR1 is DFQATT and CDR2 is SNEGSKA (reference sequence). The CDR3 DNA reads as TGCAGTGCTAAGACAGGGAACACTGAAGCTTTCTTT. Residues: CSAKTGNTEAFF.

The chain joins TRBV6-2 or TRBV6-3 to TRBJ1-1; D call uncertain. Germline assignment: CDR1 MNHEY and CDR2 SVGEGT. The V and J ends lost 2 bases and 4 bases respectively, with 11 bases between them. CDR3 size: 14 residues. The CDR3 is CASSYQGMGTEAFF. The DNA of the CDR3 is TGTGCCAGCAGTTACCAAGGGATGGGCACTGAAGCTTTCTTT.